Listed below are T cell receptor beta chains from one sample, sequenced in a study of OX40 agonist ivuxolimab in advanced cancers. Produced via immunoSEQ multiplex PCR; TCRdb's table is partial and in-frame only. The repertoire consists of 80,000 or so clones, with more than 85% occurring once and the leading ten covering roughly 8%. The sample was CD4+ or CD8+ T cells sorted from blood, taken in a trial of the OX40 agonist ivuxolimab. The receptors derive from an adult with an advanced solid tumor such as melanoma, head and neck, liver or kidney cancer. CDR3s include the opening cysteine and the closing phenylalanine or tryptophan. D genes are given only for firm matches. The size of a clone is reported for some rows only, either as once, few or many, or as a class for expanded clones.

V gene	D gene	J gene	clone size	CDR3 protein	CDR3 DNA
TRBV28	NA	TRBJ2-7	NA	CASTGSFAGEQYF	TGTGCCAGTACAGGGTCCTTCGCGGGGGAGCAGTACTTC
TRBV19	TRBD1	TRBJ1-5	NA	CASRGQGPSNQPQHF	TGTGCCAGTAGGGGACAGGGACCGAGCAATCAGCCCCAGCATTTT
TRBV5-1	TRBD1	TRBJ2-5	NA	CASSTTGGRETQYF	TGCGCCAGCAGTACGACAGGGGGCCGAGAGACCCAGTACTTC
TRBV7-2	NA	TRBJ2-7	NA	CASSLQGRQYF	TGTGCCAGCAGCTTACAGGGTCGGCAGTACTTC
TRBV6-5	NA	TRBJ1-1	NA	CASSYETGNTEAFF	TGTGCCAGCAGTTATGAAACGGGGAACACTGAAGCTTTCTTT
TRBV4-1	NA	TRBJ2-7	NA	CASSLEGARSYEQYF	TGCGCCAGCAGCCTTGAAGGGGCTCGCTCCTACGAGCAGTACTTC
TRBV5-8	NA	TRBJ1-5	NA	CASSSGGTGYSNQPQHF	TGTGCCAGCAGCTCGGGAGGGACCGGTTATAGCAATCAGCCCCAGCATTTT
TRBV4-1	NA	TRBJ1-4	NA	CASSTPLGAPEKLFF	TGCGCCAGCAGCACGCCCCTTGGGGCGCCTGAAAAACTGTTTTTT
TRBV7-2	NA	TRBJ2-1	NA	CASSLIPGYNEQFF	TGTGCCAGCAGCTTAATCCCAGGGTACAATGAGCAGTTCTTC
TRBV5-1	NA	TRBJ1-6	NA	CASSLAGAGADSPLHF	TGCGCCAGCAGCTTGGCCGGGGCAGGGGCGGACTCACCCCTCCACTTT
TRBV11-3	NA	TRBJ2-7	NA	CASSLAGGLVHEQYF	TGTGCCAGCAGCTTAGCTGGGGGTCTTGTACACGAGCAGTACTTC
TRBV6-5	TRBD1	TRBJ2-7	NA	CASSYRSGQSSYEQYF	TGTGCCAGCAGTTACCGGTCGGGACAGAGCTCCTACGAGCAGTACTTC
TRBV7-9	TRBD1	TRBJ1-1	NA	CASSQHRGNTEAFF	TGTGCCAGCAGCCAACACAGGGGGAACACTGAAGCTTTCTTT
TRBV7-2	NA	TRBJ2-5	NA	CASSLTNDRPPGETQYF	TGTGCCAGCAGCTTAACCAACGACAGGCCCCCCGGGGAGACCCAGTACTTC
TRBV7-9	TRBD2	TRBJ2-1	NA	CASSLSGLLYNEQFF	TGTGCCAGCAGCCTCTCGGGACTACTCTACAATGAGCAGTTCTTC
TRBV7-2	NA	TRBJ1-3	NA	CASSHGGDSSSGNTIYF	TGTGCCAGCAGCCACGGAGGTGACAGTTCCTCTGGAAACACCATATATTTT
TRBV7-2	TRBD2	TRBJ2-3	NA	CASSALAGTDTQYF	TGTGCCAGCAGCGCTCTAGCGGGGACAGATACGCAGTATTTT
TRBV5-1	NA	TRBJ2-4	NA	CASSSGTAENIQYF	TGCGCCAGCAGCTCGGGGACGGCAGAAAACATTCAGTACTTC
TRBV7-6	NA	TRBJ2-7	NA	CASSLDPGDNEQYF	TGTGCCAGCAGCTTAGATCCAGGGGATAACGAGCAGTACTTC
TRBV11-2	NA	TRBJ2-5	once	CASSLDRNLWTQYF	TGTGCCAGCAGCTTAGATCGTAATCTTTGGACCCAGTACTTC
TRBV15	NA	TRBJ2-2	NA	CATSRDRYSTGELFF	TGTGCCACCAGCAGAGATAGATACAGCACCGGGGAGCTGTTTTTT
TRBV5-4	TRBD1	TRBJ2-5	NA	CASSQTGAETQYF	TGTGCCAGCAGCCAAACAGGGGCGGAGACCCAGTACTTC
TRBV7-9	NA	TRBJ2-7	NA	CASSKQGPIEGYEQYF	TGTGCCAGCAGCAAACAGGGTCCCATCGAGGGGTACGAGCAGTACTTC
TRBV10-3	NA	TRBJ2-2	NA	CAISVKGANTGELFF	TGTGCCATCAGTGTAAAGGGGGCGAACACCGGGGAGCTGTTTTTT
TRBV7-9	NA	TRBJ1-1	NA	CASSPSWGDEAFF	TGTGCCAGCAGCCCCTCGTGGGGGGATGAAGCTTTCTTT
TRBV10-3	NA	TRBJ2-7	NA	CAISESSRLYEQYF	TGTGCCATCAGTGAGTCGAGTCGGCTCTACGAGCAGTACTTC
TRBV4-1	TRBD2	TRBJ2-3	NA	CASSQDSGRGGNTQYF	TGCGCCAGCAGCCAAGATAGCGGGAGGGGCGGAAATACGCAGTATTTT
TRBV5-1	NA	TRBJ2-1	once	CASSSEVAGWRVQFF	TGCGCCAGCAGCTCGGAGGTTGCGGGCTGGCGGGTGCAGTTCTTC
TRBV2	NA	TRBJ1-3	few	CASSERGEGNTIYF	TGTGCCAGCAGTGAACGAGGGGAAGGAAACACCATATATTTT
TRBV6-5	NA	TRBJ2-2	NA	CASIKGGANTGELFF	TGTGCCAGCATTAAGGGGGGCGCGAACACCGGGGAGCTGTTTTTT
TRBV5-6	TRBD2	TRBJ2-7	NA	CASSGLHGTSGRHPSEQYF	TGTGCCAGCAGCGGACTACACGGGACTAGCGGGCGCCACCCTTCCGAGCAGTACTTC
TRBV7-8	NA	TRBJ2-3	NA	CASSSTPPPRDTQYF	TGTGCCAGCAGCTCGACACCCCCGCCGCGGGATACGCAGTATTTT
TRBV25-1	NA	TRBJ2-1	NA	CASSDFGEQFF	TGTGCCAGCAGTGATTTCGGTGAGCAGTTCTTC
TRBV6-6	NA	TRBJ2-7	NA	CASRPGTWIDEQYF	TGTGCCAGCAGACCAGGGACTTGGATCGACGAGCAGTACTTC
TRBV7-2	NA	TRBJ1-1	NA	CASSFLGTEAFF	TGTGCCAGCAGCTTTCTCGGGACCGAAGCTTTCTTT
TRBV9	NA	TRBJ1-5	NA	CASSPTGTPYSNQPQHF	TGTGCCAGCAGCCCCACCGGGACACCTTATAGCAATCAGCCCCAGCATTTT
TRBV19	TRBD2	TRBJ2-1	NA	CASSGGLYNEQFF	TGTGCCAGTAGTGGGGGACTATACAATGAGCAGTTCTTC
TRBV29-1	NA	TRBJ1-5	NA	CSVVSGHDQPQHF	TGCAGCGTTGTATCGGGTCACGATCAGCCCCAGCATTTT
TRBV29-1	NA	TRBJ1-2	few	CSVTVGQGGGYGYTF	TGCAGCGTTACGGTGGGGCAGGGAGGAGGTTATGGCTACACCTTC
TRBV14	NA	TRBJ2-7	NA	CASRPDAHYEQYF	TGTGCTAGCAGACCAGACGCTCACTACGAGCAGTACTTC
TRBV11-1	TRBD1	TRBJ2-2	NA	CASEAGGRTGELFF	TGTGCCAGCGAAGCAGGGGGCCGCACCGGGGAGCTGTTTTTT
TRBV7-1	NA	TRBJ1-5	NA	CASSLDGRGNQPQHF	TGTGCCAGCAGCTTAGACGGCAGGGGTAATCAGCCCCAGCATTTT
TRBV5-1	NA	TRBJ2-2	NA	CASSLLGGTLPGELFF	TGCGCCAGCAGCCTCTTAGGGGGTACTCTTCCCGGGGAGCTGTTTTTT
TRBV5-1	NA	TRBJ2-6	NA	CASSSYLGDSGANVLTF	TGCGCCAGCAGCTCGTATTTGGGTGACTCTGGGGCCAACGTCCTGACTTTC
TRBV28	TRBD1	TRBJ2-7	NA	CASSRQGSQSYEQYF	TGTGCCAGCAGTCGACAGGGATCGCAATCCTACGAGCAGTACTTC
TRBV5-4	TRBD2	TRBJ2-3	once	CASSRLAGGGTDTQYF	TGTGCCAGCAGCAGACTAGCGGGGGGGGGCACAGATACGCAGTATTTT
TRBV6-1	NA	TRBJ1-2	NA	CASSPIDPRGGLETF	TGTGCCAGCAGTCCTATCGACCCCAGGGGCGGGTTGGAAACCTTC
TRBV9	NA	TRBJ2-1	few	CASSAGALGGEQFF	TGTGCCAGCAGCGCTGGGGCCCTTGGCGGGGAGCAGTTCTTC
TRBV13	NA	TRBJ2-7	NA	CASSLNYEQYF	TGTGCCAGCAGCTTGAACTACGAGCAGTACTTC
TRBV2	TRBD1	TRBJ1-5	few	CASRTGTGGSPQHF	TGTGCCAGCAGGACCGGGACAGGGGGCTCGCCCCAGCATTTT